These T cell receptor beta chains were read from a single sample in a study of blood T cell repertoires in COVID-19. Sequencing was performed with immunoSEQ multiplex PCR; in TCRdb, only in-frame clones are kept and a portion is missing. Of 210,000 or so clones listed, roughly 90% are singletons. Material: peripheral blood. Every receptor here comes from a man aged 35-49 years with acute or convalescent COVID-19. Both conserved end residues are part of each CDR3. The order of the fields is CDR3 protein, V gene, clone size, CDR3 length. Size tells how often a clone was seen (once, few, many) or the class of an expanded clone, and some rows leave it out.

CASSVAGQSYEQYF TRBV9 NA 14
CASSLIGTGSNEQFF TRBV7-7 NA 15
CAWSQAGQANQPQHF TRBV30 few 15
CASSLVEVGEQYF TRBV7-9 NA 13
CASSIAAGGTEAFF TRBV19 NA 14
CASSLLAGGTDTQYF TRBV11-2 NA 15
CASSQVADKGVGNGAFF TRBV4-1 few 17
CASSLIQGAVGYTF TRBV11-2 NA 14
CASSFGGNGKLFF TRBV7-2 NA 13
CASSQGGGTDTQYF TRBV6-2/TRBV6-3 NA 14
CASRTSRADEQYF TRBV5-1 NA 13
CASRPLAEPQHF TRBV6-5 NA 12
CASSVADTQYF TRBV9 NA 11
CASSLGQGENQPQHF TRBV13 few 15
CASSSFGGRQTFF TRBV12-3/TRBV12-4 NA 13
CAIKGVAPGTDTQYF TRBV10-3 NA 15
CASSQERLASSYNEQFF TRBV4-2 NA 17
CASMGRVHEQYF TRBV2 NA 12